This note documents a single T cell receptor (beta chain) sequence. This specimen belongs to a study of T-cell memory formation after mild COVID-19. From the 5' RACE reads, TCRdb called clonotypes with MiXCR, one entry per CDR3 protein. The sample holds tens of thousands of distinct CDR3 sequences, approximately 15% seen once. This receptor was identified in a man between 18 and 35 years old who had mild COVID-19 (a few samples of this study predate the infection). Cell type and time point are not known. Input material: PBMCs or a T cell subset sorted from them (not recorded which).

CDR3 in DNA: TGCAGCGCGAGCGGTGATGGGACAATCTATAGCAATCAGCCCCAGCATTTT. Translating it yields CSASGDGTIYSNQPQHF. This rearrangement joins TRBV29-1 to TRBJ1-5; weak D call: TRBD1 (6 bases). Trimming stripped 7 bases from V and 0 bases from J, with 22 bases between. The germline CDR1 and CDR2 sequences are SQVTM and ANQGSEA. This CDR3 contains 17 residues.